The 13 T cell receptor beta chains given below trace back to one sample, sequenced in a study of cytomegalovirus exposure and HLA in healthy donors. The PCR ran on 60 Vbeta and 13 Jbeta primers. Assay used: immunoSEQ multiplex PCR; TCRdb lists only in-frame clones, some missing. Here the sample spans about 97,000 clones, roughly 10% being singletons. The sample consisted of PBMCs. Receptor source: a man aged 50 to 60 in good health and CMV-seropositive.

CDR3 sequence: CASSLGQVLSGNTIYF. The CDR3 nucleotides read TGTGCCAGCAGTCTCGGACAGGTCCTCTCTGGAAACACCATATATTTT. The chain has TRBV28 and TRBJ1-3; 7 bases agree with TRBD1. Germline V lookup: CDR1 MDHEN, CDR2 SYDVKM. V lost 5 bases, J lost 0 bases, and 7 bases stayed unmatched. CDR3 length: 16 amino acids.

A few counts support this clone. This sequence joins TRBV6-1 and TRBJ2-7, with 7 bases aligning to TRBD2. Germline V gives CDR1 MNHNS, CDR2 SASEGT. V trimming: 4 bases; J trimming: 7 bases; junction bases outside the gene matches: 7. This CDR3 comprises 13 residues. This chain's CDR3 is CASSATRGVEQYF. The CDR3 nucleotides are TGTGCCAGCAGTGCCACCCGGGGGGTTGAGCAGTACTTC.

The rearrangement joins TRBV5-5 to TRBJ1-1, with 11 bases that match TRBD1. CDR1 and CDR2 (germline): SGHKS, YYEKEE (reference sequence). V was clipped by 4 bases and J by 1 base; unmatched bases: 9. The CDR3 contains 17 residues. DNA for the CDR3: TGTGCCAGCAGCAGACTCCCGGGACAGGGGGAGAACACTGAAGCTTTCTTT. Amino acid sequence: CASSRLPGQGENTEAFF.

This rearrangement joins TRBV19 to TRBJ1-2; 9 bases are shared with TRBD1. Losses at the gene ends were 7 bases for V and 3 bases for J; bases not matched to a gene: 9. CDR1 LNHDA and CDR2 SQIVND come from the germline V gene (reference sequence). The CDR3 covers 15 residues. The CDR3: CASNDDRGADYGYTF. The CDR3 coding sequence is TGTGCCAGTAATGACGACAGGGGGGCGGACTATGGCTACACCTTC.

In this sample, this clone turned up a few times. The chain uses TRBV19 and TRBJ1-5; D remains unclear. The germline V gene has CDR1 LNHDA and CDR2 SQIVND (reference sequence). V was cut by 3 bases and J by 2 bases, with 20 bases left in between. There are 18 residues in the CDR3. CDR3: CASSIFGVGQVGNQPQHF. CDR3 coding DNA: TGTGCCAGTAGTATTTTCGGTGTGGGCCAGGTGGGCAATCAGCCCCAGCATTTT.

This rearrangement joins TRBV5-6 to TRBJ1-1; 9 bases agree with TRBD1. Looked up from germline, CDR1 is SGHDT and CDR2 is YYEEEE. Losses at the gene ends were 4 bases for V and 3 bases for J; bases not matched to a gene: 4. This CDR3 is built from 14 residues. The DNA for the CDR3 is TGTGCCAGCAGCAAGACAGGGGGGTACACTGAAGCTTTCTTT. Translated, it gives CASSKTGGYTEAFF.

This clone turned up a few times. V is TRBV5-4 and J is TRBJ2-5; no firm D call. CDR1 is SGHNT, CDR2 YYREEE, per germline (reference sequence). Trimming took off 1 base at V and 4 bases at J, with 8 bases between the two ends. This CDR3 is 13 amino acids long. DNA for the CDR3: TGTGCCAGCAGCTTGTTGGAGAGAGAGACCCAGTACTTC. It specifies CASSLLERETQYF.

This clone occurred a few times. The rearrangement joins TRBV27 to TRBJ2-7, with TRBD2 as a possible D gene (6 bases). Germline V gives CDR1 MNHEY, CDR2 SMNVEV (reference sequence). This CDR3 contains 13 residues. V was cut by 4 bases and J by 3 bases, with 10 bases left in between. The CDR3 here is CASSWNSGYEQYF. The CDR3 nucleotides are TGTGCCAGCAGTTGGAATAGCGGCTACGAGCAGTACTTC.

The chain recombines TRBV9 with TRBJ2-1; 13 positions agree with TRBD2. Germline CDR1 is SGDLS and CDR2 is YYNGEE. CDR3 length: 19 residues. V shed 3 bases, J shed 4 bases, and the junction held 13 bases outside the gene matches. The DNA of the CDR3 is TGTGCCAGCAGCGCGGACGGGACTAGCGGGACCCTTTATTACAATGAGCAGTTCTTC. It encodes CASSADGTSGTLYYNEQFF.

The chain uses TRBV18 and TRBJ1-4, with a weak D call TRBD1 (5 bases). V shed 2 bases and J shed 0 bases, with 13 bases lying between them. The CDR3 is 17 amino acids. The germline CDR1 and CDR2 sequences are KGHSH and LQKENI. The DNA of the CDR3 is TGTGCCAGCTCACCAAGTGTCAGGGCCGCAACTAATGAAAAACTGTTTTTT. Its translation is CASSPSVRAATNEKLFF.

This clone turned up a few times. This chain joins TRBV20-1 and TRBJ2-1, with D unclear. The V gene lost 3 bases and the J gene lost 6 bases, with 6 bases spanning the gap. CDR1 is DFQATT and CDR2 is SNEGSKA in the germline V gene (reference sequence). CDR3 length: 11 amino acids. CDR3 amino acids: CSASEVNEQFF. CDR3 in DNA: TGCAGTGCTAGTGAGGTCAATGAGCAGTTCTTC.

This clone appeared a few times. The V and J genes are TRBV2 and TRBJ2-6, with 11 bases lining up with TRBD1. Germline CDR1 is SNHLY and CDR2 is FYNNEI. The CDR3 is 18 residues long. V shed 5 bases, J shed 2 bases, and the junction held 8 bases outside the gene matches. For the CDR3, the DNA is TGTGCCAGCAGTCAGGACAGGGGGCGGAGAACTGGGGCCAACGTCCTGACTTTC. It translates to CASSQDRGRRTGANVLTF.

This clone occurred a few times. The CDR3 protein is CASSRDRLSNQPQHF. The CDR3 region has the DNA TGTGCCAGCAGCCGCGACAGGTTGAGCAATCAGCCCCAGCATTTT. The rearrangement uses TRBV7-8 and TRBJ1-5, with D tentatively TRBD1 (6 bases). Per the germline V gene, CDR1 is SGHVS and CDR2 is FQNEAQ. V lost 5 bases to trimming and J lost 1 base, with 12 bases between them. The CDR3 has 15 residues.